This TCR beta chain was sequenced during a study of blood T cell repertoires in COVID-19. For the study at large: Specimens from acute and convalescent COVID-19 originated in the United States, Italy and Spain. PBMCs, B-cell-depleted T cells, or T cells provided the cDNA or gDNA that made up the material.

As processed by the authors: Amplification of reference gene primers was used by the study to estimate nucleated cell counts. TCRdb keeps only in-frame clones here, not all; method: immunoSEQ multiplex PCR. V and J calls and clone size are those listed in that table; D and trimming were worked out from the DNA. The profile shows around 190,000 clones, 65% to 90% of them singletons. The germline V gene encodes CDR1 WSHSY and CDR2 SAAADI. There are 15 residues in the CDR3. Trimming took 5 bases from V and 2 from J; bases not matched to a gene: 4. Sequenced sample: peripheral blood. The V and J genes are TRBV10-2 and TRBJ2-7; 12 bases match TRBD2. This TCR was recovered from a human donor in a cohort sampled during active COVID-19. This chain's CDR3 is CASSRTSGNAYEQYF. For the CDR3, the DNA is TGCGCCAGCAGTAGGACTAGCGGGAACGCCTACGAGCAGTACTTC.